Presented here are 7 T cell receptor beta chains from one specimen sequenced in a study of T cells in women clearing cervical HPV infection (dated by TCRdb to the late 2010s). Library preparation employed the immunoSEQ multiplex PCR assay. Sourced from immuneACCESS, this table was stored by TCRdb with only in-frame sequences that have V and J called. A share of the clones is absent; for the studies checked, an unresolved V gene accounts for under half, and the remainder has no known explanation. This sample's clone table shows 30,000 to 35,000 clones. The top ten constitute 1.5% to 2% of the sample. The sequenced material came from blood buffy coat. These receptors all come from a woman aged 18 to 69 with a cervical HPV16 infection that either progressed to CIN3+ or cleared (not recorded which).

In the case of this clone: The read ends 3 residues shy of where the CDR3 ends; the end is completed using the germline J gene. This same CDR3 is encoded by further DNA sequences in the sample. The chain combines TRBV5-1 with TRBJ1-3, with 7 nucleotides matching TRBD1. This CDR3 spans 13 amino acids. The V gene's germline CDR1 is SGHRS and CDR2 YFSETQ. V lost 4 bases and J lost 9; bases outside the gene matches: 7. CDR3 sequence reads: CASSIDREATIYF. The CDR3 DNA, read in part, is TGCGCCAGCAGCATAGACAGGGAAGCCACC. Supplemented by reference TRBV5-1 and TRBJ1-3, the full variable domain reads KAGVTQTPRYLIKTRGQQVTLSCSPISGHRSVSWYQQTPGQGLQFLFEYFSETQRNKGNFPGRFSGRQFSNSRSEMNVSTLELGDSALYLCASSIDREATIYFGEGSWLTVV.

Details on this clone: The read ends 3 residues shy of where the CDR3 ends; the end is completed using the germline J gene. This rearrangement joins TRBV5-1 to TRBJ1-4; D is unresolved. Germline loops: CDR1 SGHRS, CDR2 YFSETQ. Trimming left V 1 base short and J 3 bases short, with 10 bases between. The CDR3 extends over 15 amino acids. Here the CDR3 reads CASSLSGWSNEKLFF. The DNA read from the CDR3 is TGCGCCAGCAGCTTGTCGGGGTGGTCTAATGAAAAA. The full variable domain, with the rest looked up from reference TRBV5-1 and TRBJ1-4, is KAGVTQTPRYLIKTRGQQVTLSCSPISGHRSVSWYQQTPGQGLQFLFEYFSETQRNKGNFPGRFSGRQFSNSRSEMNVSTLELGDSALYLCASSLSGWSNEKLFFGSGTQLSVL.

On this clone: The read comes to an end 3 residues before the CDR3 does, leaving the germline J gene to fill in the end. The V and J genes are TRBV5-1 and TRBJ2-3, with 10 bases that match TRBD2. Per the germline V gene, CDR1 is SGHRS and CDR2 is YFSETQ. V lost 4 bases and J lost 0; bases outside the gene matches: 5. This CDR3 comprises 16 residues. Partial CDR3 DNA: TGCGCCAGCAGCCTTGAGCGGGGGGGGAGCACAGATACG. Translated: CASSLERGGSTDT. The full CDR3 protein is CASSLERGGSTDTQYF.

About this clone itself: The read ends 3 residues early relative to the CDR3; the germline J gene fills the gap. The chain couples TRBV28 to TRBJ2-1, with D possibly called TRBD1 or TRBD2 (7 bases each). The germline V gene has CDR1 MDHEN and CDR2 SYDVKM. This CDR3 contains 18 residues. V lost 5 bases, J lost 4 bases, and 24 bases lay in between. CDR3 loop: CASSTPTDGEGAYNEQFF. The covered CDR3 bases are TGTGCCAGCAGTACACCGACTGACGGGGAGGGGGCTTACAATGAG.

About this clone: Read coverage stops 3 residues before the CDR3 terminus; the germline J gene supplies the remainder. The chain recombines TRBV28 with TRBJ2-3; weak D call: TRBD1 (5 bases). Germline V gene sequence: CDR1 MDHEN, CDR2 SYDVKM. The V gene lost 2 bases and the J gene lost 1 base, with 10 bases spanning the gap. The CDR3 is 15 amino acids. CDR3 protein: CASSLSQGGTDTQYF. Partial CDR3 DNA: TGTGCCAGCAGTTTAAGTCAGGGTGGCACAGATACG.

As regards this clone: Sequencing ends 3 residues short of the CDR3 end; the germline J gene provides the rest. The chain uses TRBV5-4 and TRBJ2-3; 8 bases match TRBD1. This CDR3 contains 15 residues. Germline values: CDR1 SGHNT, CDR2 YYREEE (reference sequence). The CDR3 here is CASSPGTGQRETQYF. The sequenced part of the CDR3 DNA is TGTGCCAGCAGCCCCGGGACAGGCCAAAGGGAGACG.

With respect to this clone: The read ends 3 residues before the CDR3 terminus; that terminus is restored from the germline J gene. The chain uses TRBV20-1 and TRBJ2-4; D is unclear. The V gene lost 7 bases and the J gene lost 3 bases, with 19 bases spanning the gap. This CDR3 comprises 15 residues. CDR1 and CDR2 (germline): DFQATT, SNEGSKA (reference sequence). The part of the CDR3 DNA that was read is TGCAGTGTTGACACGGTTAGGAAAATCAAAAACATT. This translates into CSVDTVRKIKNI. In full, the CDR3 is CSVDTVRKIKNIQYF.